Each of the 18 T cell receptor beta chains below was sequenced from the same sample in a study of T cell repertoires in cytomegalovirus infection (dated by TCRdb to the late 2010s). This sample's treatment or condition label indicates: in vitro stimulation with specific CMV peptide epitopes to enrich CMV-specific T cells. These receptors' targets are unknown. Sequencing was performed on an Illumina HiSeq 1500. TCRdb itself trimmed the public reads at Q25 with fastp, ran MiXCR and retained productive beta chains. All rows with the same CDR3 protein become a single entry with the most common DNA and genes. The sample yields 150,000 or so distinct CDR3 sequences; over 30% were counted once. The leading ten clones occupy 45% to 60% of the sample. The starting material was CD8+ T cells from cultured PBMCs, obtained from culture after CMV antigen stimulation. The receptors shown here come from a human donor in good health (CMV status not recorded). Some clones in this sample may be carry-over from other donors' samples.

Here the CDR3 reads CASSLWGTGNTGELFF. For the CDR3, the DNA is TGCGCCAGCAGCTTGTGGGGGACAGGGAACACCGGGGAGCTGTTTTTT. V usage is TRBV5-1 and J usage is TRBJ2-2; 8 bases are a match to TRBD1. The CDR3 is 16 residues long. V trimming: 1 base; J trimming: 1 base; junction bases outside the gene matches: 3. Germline-derived CDR1 and CDR2 are SGHRS and YFSETQ.

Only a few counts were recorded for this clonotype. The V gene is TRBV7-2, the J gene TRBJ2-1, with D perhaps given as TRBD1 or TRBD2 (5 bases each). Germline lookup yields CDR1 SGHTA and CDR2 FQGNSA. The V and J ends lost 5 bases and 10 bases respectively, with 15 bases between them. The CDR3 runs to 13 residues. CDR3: CASSIPGPLEQFF. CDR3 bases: TGTGCCAGCAGCATACCGGGGCCTCTAGAGCAGTTCTTC.

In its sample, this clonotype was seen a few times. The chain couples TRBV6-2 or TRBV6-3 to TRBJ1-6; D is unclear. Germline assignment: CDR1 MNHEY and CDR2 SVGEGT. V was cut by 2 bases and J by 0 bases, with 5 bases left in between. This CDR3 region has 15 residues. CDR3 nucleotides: TGTGCCAGCAGTTACGAGAGCTCCTATAATTCACCCCTCCACTTT. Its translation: CASSYESSYNSPLHF.

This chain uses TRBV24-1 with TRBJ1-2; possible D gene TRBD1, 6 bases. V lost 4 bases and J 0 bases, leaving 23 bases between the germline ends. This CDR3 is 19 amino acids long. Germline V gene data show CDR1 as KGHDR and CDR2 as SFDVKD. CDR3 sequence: CATSEWADRRVLSNYGYTF. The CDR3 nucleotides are TGTGCCACCAGTGAATGGGCGGACAGAAGAGTGTTATCTAACTATGGCTACACCTTC.

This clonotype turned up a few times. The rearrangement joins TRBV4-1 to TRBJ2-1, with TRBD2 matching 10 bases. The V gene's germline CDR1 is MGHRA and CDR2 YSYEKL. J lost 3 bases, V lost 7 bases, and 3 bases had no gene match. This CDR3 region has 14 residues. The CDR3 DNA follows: TGCGCCAGCACGAGCGGGGGGGTCTACAATGAGCAGTTCTTC. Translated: CASTSGGVYNEQFF.

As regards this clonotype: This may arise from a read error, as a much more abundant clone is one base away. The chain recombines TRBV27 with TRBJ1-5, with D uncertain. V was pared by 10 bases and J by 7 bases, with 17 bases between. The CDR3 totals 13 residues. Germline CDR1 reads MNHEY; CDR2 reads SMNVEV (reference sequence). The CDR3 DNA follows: TGTGCCACCAGCCTCGGGCCGGGGCAGCCCCAGCATTTT. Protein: CATSLGPGQPQHF.

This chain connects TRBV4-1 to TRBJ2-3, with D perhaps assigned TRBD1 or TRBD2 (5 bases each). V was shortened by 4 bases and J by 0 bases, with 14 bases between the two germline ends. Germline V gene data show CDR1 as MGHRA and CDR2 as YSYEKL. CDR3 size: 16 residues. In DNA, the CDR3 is TGCGCCAGCAGCCGACCCCGGGACGGCAGCACAGATACGCAGTATTTT. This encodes CASSRPRDGSTDTQYF.

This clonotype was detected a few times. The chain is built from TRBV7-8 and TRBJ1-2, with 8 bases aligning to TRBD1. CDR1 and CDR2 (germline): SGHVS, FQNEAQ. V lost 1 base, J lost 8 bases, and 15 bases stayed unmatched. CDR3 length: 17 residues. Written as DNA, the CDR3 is TGTGCCAGCAGCTTAGAGTTTGCGGGGCAGGGGGCTTACGGCTACACCTTC. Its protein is CASSLEFAGQGAYGYTF.

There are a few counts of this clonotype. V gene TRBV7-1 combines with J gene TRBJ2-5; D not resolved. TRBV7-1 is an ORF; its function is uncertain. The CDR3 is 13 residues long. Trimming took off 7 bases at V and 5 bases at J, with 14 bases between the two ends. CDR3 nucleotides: TGTGCCAGCACACCACACCCCGAGGAGACCCAGTACTTC. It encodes CASTPHPEETQYF.

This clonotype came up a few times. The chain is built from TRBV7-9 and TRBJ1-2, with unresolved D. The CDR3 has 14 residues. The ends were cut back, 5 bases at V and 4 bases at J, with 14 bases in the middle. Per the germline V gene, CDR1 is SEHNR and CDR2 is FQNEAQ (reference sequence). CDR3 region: CASSPNEITYGYTF. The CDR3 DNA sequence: TGTGCCAGCAGCCCCAACGAGATAACCTATGGCTACACCTTC.

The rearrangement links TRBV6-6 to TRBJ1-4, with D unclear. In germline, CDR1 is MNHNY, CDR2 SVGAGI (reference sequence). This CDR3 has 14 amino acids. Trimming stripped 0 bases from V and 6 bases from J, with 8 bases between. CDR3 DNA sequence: TGTGCCAGCAGTTACTCGGGATACTATGAAAAACTGTTTTTT. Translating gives CASSYSGYYEKLFF.

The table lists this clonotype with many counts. CDR3 protein: CASRVIQGGNQPQHF. Written as DNA, the CDR3 is TGTGCCAGCAGGGTAATCCAGGGAGGCAATCAGCCCCAGCATTTT. The chain uses TRBV6-1 and TRBJ1-5; tentatively, D is TRBD1 (5 bases). With 6 bases removed from V and 2 bases from J, the gap between germline ends came to 14 bases. The CDR3 has 15 amino acids. Germline CDR1 MNHNS, CDR2 SASEGT.

Here the CDR3 DNA reads TGTGCCAGTAGACTAACGGGCGGCGGGGGCACTGAAGCTTTCTTT. Protein sequence: CASRLTGGGGTEAFF. The chain is built from TRBV19 and TRBJ1-1; the D gene is possibly TRBD1 (5 bases). CDR1 is LNHDA, CDR2 SQIVND, per germline (reference sequence). The CDR3 runs to 15 residues. The V end lost 6 bases, the J end lost 4 bases, and 18 bases lay between the germline ends.

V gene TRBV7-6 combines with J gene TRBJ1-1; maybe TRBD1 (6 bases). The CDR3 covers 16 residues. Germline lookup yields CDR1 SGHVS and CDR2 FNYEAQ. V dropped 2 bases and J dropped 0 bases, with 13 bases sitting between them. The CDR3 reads CASSLPGTSLNTEAFF. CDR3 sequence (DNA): TGTGCCAGCAGCTTACCGGGGACATCTTTGAACACTGAAGCTTTCTTT.

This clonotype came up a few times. CDR3 nucleotide sequence: TGCAGCGTGGCGGACAGGGATCCTGAAGCTTTCTTT. Translation gives CSVADRDPEAFF. The chain is built from TRBV29-1 and TRBJ1-1; 8 bases agree with TRBD1. Per germline, CDR1 SQVTM and CDR2 ANQGSEA. Trimming removed 6 bases from V and 6 bases from J; junction bases left unmatched: 6. The CDR3 is 12 amino acids.

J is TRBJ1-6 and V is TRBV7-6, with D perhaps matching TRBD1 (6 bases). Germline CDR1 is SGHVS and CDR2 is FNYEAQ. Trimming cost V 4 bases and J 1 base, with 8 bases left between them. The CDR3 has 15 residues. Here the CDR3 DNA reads TGTGCCAGCAGCTACAGGGAATCCTATAATTCACCCCTCCACTTT. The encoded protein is CASSYRESYNSPLHF.

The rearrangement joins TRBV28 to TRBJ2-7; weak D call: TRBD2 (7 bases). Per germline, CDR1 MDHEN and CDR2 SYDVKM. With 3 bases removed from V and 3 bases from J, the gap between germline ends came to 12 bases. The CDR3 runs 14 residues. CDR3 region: CASSFRGGLYEQYF. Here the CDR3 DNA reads TGTGCCAGCAGTTTCAGGGGAGGGCTCTACGAGCAGTACTTC.

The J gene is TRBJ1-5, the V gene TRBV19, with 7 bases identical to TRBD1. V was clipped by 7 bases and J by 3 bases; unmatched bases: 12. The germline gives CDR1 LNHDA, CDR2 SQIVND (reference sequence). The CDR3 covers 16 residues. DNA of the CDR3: TGTGCCAGTAACCTAAAAACAGGGGCTATCAATCAGCCCCAGCATTTT. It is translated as CASNLKTGAINQPQHF.